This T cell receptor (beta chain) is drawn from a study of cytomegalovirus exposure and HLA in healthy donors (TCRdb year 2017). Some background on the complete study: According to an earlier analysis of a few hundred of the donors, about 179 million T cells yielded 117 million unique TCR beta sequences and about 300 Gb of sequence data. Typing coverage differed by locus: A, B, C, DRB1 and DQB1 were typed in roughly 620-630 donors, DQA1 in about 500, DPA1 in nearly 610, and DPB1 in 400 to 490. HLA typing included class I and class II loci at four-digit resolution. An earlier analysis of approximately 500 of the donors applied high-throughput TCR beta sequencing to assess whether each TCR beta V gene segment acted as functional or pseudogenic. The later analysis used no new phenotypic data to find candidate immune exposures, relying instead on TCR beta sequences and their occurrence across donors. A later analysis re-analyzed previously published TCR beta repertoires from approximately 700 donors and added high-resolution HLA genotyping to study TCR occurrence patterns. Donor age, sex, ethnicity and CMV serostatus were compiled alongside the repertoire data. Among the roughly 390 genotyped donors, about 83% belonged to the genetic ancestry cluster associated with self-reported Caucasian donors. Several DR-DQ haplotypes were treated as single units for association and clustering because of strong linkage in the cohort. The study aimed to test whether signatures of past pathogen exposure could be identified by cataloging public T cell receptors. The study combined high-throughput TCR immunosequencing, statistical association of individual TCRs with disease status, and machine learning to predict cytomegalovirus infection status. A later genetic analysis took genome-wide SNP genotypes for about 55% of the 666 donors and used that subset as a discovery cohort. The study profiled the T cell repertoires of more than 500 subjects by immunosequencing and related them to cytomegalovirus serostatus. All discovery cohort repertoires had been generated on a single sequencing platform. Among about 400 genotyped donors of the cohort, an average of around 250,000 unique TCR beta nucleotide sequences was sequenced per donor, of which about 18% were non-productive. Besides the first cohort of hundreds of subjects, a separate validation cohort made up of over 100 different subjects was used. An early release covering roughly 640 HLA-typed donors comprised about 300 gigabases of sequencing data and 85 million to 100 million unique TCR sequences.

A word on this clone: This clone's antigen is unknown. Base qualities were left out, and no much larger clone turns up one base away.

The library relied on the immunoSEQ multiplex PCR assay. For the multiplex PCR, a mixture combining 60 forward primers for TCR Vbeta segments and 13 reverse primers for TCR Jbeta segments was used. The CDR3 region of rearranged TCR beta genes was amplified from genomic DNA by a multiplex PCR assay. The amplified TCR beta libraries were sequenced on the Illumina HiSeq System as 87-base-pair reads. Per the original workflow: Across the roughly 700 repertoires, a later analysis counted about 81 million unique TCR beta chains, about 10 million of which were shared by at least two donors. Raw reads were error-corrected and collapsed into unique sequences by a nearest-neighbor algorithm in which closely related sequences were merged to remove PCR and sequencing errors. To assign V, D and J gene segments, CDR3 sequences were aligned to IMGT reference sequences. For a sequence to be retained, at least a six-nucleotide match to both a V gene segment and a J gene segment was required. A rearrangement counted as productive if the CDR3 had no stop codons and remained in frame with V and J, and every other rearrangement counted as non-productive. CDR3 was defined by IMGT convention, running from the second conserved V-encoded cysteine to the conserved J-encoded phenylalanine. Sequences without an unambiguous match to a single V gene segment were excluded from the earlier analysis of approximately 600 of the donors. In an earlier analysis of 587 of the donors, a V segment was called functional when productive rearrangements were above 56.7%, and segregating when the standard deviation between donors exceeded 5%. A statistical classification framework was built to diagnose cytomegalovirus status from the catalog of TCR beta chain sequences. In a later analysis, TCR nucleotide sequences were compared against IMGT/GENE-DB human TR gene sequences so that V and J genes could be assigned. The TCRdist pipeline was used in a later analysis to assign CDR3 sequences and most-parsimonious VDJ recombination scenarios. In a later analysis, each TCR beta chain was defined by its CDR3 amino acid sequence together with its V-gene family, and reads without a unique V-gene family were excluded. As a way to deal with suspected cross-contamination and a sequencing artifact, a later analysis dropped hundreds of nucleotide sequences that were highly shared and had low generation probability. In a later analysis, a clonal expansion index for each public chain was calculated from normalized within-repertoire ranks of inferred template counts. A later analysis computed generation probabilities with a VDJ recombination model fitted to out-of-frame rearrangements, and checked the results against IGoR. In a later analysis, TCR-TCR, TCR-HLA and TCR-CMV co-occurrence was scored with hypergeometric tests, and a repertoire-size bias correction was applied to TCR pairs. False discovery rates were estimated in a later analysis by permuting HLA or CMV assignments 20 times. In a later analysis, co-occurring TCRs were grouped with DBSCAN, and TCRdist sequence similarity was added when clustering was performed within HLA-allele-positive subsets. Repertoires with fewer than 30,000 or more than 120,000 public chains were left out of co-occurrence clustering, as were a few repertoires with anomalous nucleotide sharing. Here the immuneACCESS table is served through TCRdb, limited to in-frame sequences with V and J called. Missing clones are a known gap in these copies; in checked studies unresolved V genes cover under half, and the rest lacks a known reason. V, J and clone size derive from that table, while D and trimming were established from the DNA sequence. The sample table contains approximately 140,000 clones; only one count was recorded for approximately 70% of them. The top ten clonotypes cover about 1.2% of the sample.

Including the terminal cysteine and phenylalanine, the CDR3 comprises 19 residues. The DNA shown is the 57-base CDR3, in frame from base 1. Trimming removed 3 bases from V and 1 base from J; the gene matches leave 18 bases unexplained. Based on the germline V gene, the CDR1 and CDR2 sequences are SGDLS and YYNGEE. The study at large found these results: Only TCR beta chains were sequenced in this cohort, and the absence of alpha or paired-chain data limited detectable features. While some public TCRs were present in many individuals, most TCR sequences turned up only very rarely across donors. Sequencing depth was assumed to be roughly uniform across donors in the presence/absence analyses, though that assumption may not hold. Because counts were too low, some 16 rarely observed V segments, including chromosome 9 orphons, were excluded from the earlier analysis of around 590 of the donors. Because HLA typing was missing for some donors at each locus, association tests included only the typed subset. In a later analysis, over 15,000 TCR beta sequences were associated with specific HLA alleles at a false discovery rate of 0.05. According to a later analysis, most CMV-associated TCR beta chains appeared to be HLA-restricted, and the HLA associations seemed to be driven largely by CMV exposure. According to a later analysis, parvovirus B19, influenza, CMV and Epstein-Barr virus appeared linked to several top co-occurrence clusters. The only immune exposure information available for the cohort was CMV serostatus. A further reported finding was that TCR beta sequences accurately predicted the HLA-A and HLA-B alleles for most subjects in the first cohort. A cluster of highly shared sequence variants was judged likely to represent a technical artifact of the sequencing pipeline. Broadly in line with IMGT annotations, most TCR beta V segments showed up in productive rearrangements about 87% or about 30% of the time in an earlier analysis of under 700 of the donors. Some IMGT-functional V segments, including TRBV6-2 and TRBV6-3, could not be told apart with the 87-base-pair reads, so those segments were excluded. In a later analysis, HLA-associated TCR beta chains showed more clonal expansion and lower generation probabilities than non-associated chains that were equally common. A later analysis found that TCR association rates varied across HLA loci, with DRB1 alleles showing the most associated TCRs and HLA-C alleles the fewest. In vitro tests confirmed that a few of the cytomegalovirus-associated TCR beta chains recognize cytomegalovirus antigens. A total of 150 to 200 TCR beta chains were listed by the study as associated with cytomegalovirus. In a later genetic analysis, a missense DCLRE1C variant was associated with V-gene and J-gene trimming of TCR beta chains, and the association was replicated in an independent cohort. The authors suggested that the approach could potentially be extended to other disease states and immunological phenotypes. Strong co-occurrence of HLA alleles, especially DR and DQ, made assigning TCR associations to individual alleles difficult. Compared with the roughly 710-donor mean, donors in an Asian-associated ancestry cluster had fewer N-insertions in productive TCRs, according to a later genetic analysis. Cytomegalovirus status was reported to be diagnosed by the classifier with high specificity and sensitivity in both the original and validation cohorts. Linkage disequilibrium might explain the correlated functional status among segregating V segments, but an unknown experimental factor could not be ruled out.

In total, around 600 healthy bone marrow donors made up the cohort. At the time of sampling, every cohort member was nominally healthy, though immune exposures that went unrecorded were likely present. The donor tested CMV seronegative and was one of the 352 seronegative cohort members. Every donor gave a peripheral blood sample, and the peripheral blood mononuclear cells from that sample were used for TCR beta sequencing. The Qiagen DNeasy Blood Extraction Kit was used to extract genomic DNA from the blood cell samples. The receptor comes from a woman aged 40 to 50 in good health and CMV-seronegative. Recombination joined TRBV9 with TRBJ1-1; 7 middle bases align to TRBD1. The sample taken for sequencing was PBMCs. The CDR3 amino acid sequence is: CASSDSTGARSAENTEAFF. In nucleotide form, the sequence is TGTGCCAGCAGCGACTCCACAGGGGCGCGGTCGGCGGAGAACACTGAAGCTTTCTTT. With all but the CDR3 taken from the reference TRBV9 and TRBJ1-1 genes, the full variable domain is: DSGVTQTPKHLITATGQRVTLRCSPRSGDLSVYWYQQSLDQGLQFLIQYYNGEERAKGNILERFSAQQFPDLHSELNLSSLELGDSALYFCASSDSTGARSAENTEAFFGQGTRLTVV.